The 21 T cell receptor beta chains reported below all come from one sample, sequenced in a study of shared clonotypes between healthy human individuals. Selected positively for CCR7 and CD45RO-negative, naive CD8 cells excluded terminally differentiated effector memory CD45RA+ cells. The repertoire was sequenced with immunoSEQ multiplex PCR; TCRdb's copy has only in-frame clones and lacks some. The sample includes some 2,000,000 clones, about 94% of them seen just once. The specimen sequenced was naive CD8+ T cells sorted from blood. These receptors all come from a man between 18 and 29 years old in good health.

The chain recombines TRBV13 with TRBJ2-7, with D tentatively TRBD1 (6 bases). Germline V lookup: CDR1 PRHDT, CDR2 FYEKMQ (reference sequence). This CDR3 has 12 residues. The V end lost 6 bases, the J end lost 6 bases, and 12 bases lay between the germline ends. The CDR3 bases are TGTGCCAGCAGTTCGCAGGGGACCGAGCAGTACTTC. This sequence encodes CASSSQGTEQYF.

The DNA of the CDR3 is TGTGCCAGCAGCAAGGGAGAGGGACCCAACACTGAAGCTTTCTTT. Translating gives CASSKGEGPNTEAFF. V is TRBV7-9 and J is TRBJ1-1; D possibly corresponds to TRBD1 (5 bases). CDR1 SEHNR and CDR2 FQNEAQ come from the germline V gene (reference sequence). V was cut by 5 bases and J by 2 bases, with 15 bases left in between. The CDR3 spans 15 residues.

This clone was recorded only once. This chain links TRBV4-1 with TRBJ2-3, with TRBD1 matching 8 bases. The length of the CDR3 is 15 residues. CDR1 is MGHRA, CDR2 YSYEKL, per germline. Trimming took 4 bases from V and 1 from J; bases not matched to a gene: 4. The DNA for the CDR3 is TGCGCCAGCAGCCCGACGACAGGGGGCACAGATACGCAGTATTTT. Amino acid sequence: CASSPTTGGTDTQYF.

This chain joins TRBV30 and TRBJ2-3, with D possibly TRBD2 on 6 matching bases. This CDR3 has 13 amino acids. Between the trimmed V and J ends, which lost 7 bases and 0 bases, there was a span of 11 bases. Germline V CDR1 and CDR2: GTSNPN, SVGIG (reference sequence). The CDR3 reads CALDSGSTDTQYF. CDR3 nucleotides: TGTGCCTTAGATAGCGGAAGCACAGATACGCAGTATTTT.

A word on this clone: The same CDR3 can be traced to other DNA sequences in this sample. The chain combines TRBV7-9 with TRBJ2-3; D not resolved. V was cut by 3 bases and J by 5 bases, with 6 bases left in between. The V gene's germline CDR1 is SEHNR and CDR2 FQNEAQ (reference sequence). The CDR3 has 12 amino acids. CDR3 residues: CASSLIGDTQYF. The DNA for the CDR3 is TGTGCCAGCAGCTTGATTGGAGATACGCAGTATTTT.

The V and J genes are TRBV6-1 and TRBJ2-7; possibly TRBD1 for D (6 bases). The CDR3 runs to 11 residues. V dropped 11 bases and J dropped 3 bases, with 11 bases sitting between them. The germline V gene has CDR1 MNHNS and CDR2 SASEGT. The CDR3 region has the DNA TGTGCCTGCGGACAGAGCTACGAGCAGTACTTC. This gives the protein CACGQSYEQYF.

The chain couples TRBV2 to TRBJ2-5; TRBD2 might be the D (7 bases). V was trimmed by 0 bases and J by 5 bases, leaving 22 bases between them. CDR1 and CDR2 from the germline V gene are SNHLY and FYNNEI. The CDR3 is 18 residues long. Written as DNA, the CDR3 is TGTGCCAGCAGTGAAGCGGCCCCGGGGTGGGGGGGCCCGGAGACCCAGTACTTC. It codes for CASSEAAPGWGGPETQYF.

The chain is built from TRBV6-5 and TRBJ1-1; 9 bases line up with TRBD1. Unmatched junction bases numbered 5, after V lost 6 bases and J lost 3 bases. The CDR3 consists of 14 residues. In germline, CDR1 is MNHEY, CDR2 SVGAGI. CDR3 residues: CASRHGQGYTEAFF. CDR3 nucleotide sequence: TGTGCCAGCAGGCACGGACAGGGGTACACTGAAGCTTTCTTT.

This clone occurred once. The chain employs TRBV7-9 and TRBJ2-7, with a possible D match to TRBD1 (5 bases). Germline loops: CDR1 SEHNR, CDR2 FQNEAQ (reference sequence). The CDR3 has 14 amino acids. Trimming took off 3 bases at V and 0 bases at J, with 9 bases between the two ends. Here the CDR3 reads CASSFRQSSYEQYF. CDR3 DNA: TGTGCCAGCAGCTTCCGACAGAGCTCCTACGAGCAGTACTTC.

The rearrangement links TRBV21-1 to TRBJ1-2; the D call TRBD1 from the table was never checked on the DNA. TRBV21-1 is noted as a pseudogene. The CDR3 length is 16 residues. This CDR3 is CASSPPGGQVNYGYTF. CDR3 sequence (DNA): TGTGCCAGCAGCCCACCCGGGGGACAGGTGAACTATGGCTACACCTTC.

CDR3 region: CASSVAGESSYEQYF. CDR3 sequence (DNA): TGTGCCAGCAGCGTAGCGGGGGAAAGCTCCTACGAGCAGTACTTC. This rearrangement joins TRBV9 to TRBJ2-7; D is possibly TRBD2 (6 bases). CDR3 length: 15 amino acids. The V end was cut by 0 bases, the J end by 0 bases, with 10 bases between. The germline CDR1 and CDR2 sequences are SGDLS and YYNGEE.

The chain is built from TRBV6-5 and TRBJ2-1; maybe TRBD1 (7 bases). From germline, CDR1 is MNHEY and CDR2 SVGAGI. Between the trimmed V and J ends, which lost 6 bases and 7 bases, there was a span of 16 bases. CDR3 size: 14 residues. The CDR3 coding sequence is TGTGCCAGCAGGGAGGGGGCGGCCGGAAATGAGCAGTTCTTC. Amino acids: CASREGAAGNEQFF.

This chain joins TRBV11-3 and TRBJ2-2; 7 bases match TRBD1. With V trimmed by 5 bases and J by 0 bases, 6 bases remained unmatched. The CDR3 extends over 16 amino acids. Germline V lookup: CDR1 SGHNT, CDR2 YENEEA. CDR3 protein: CASSPRTGPNTGELFF. The CDR3 DNA is TGTGCCAGCAGCCCGAGGACAGGACCGAACACCGGGGAGCTGTTTTTT.

The V gene is TRBV5-4, the J gene TRBJ2-2; the D is unclear. There are 15 residues in the CDR3. V was clipped by 0 bases and J by 1 base, with 7 bases between them. Germline V gives CDR1 SGHNT, CDR2 YYREEE (reference sequence). The CDR3 sequence is CASSLELMNTGELFF. CDR3 nucleotides: TGTGCCAGCAGCTTGGAACTCATGAACACCGGGGAGCTGTTTTTT.

In regard to this clone: This same CDR3 is encoded by further DNA sequences in the sample. The J gene is TRBJ1-1, the V gene TRBV27; no clear D gene. The germline V gene has CDR1 MNHEY and CDR2 SMNVEV (reference sequence). The CDR3 runs 13 residues. Trimming stripped 3 bases from V and 2 bases from J, with 7 bases between. This CDR3 is CASSLGSNTEAFF. The CDR3, as DNA: TGTGCCAGCAGTTTGGGTAGTAACACTGAAGCTTTCTTT.

The V call is TRBV28, the J call TRBJ2-7, with 11 bases identical to TRBD1. The CDR3 is 14 amino acids. CDR1 is MDHEN, CDR2 SYDVKM, per germline. J was trimmed by 4 bases and V by 5 bases; bases with no gene match: 4. The CDR3 is CASSRTGGLYEQYF. DNA of the CDR3: TGTGCCAGCAGTCGGACAGGGGGCCTTTACGAGCAGTACTTC.

The chain carries TRBV5-1 and TRBJ1-6; tentatively, D is TRBD1 (6 bases). V lost 4 bases and J lost 9, with 23 bases in between. Germline V CDR1 and CDR2: SGHRS, YFSETQ. CDR3 size: 17 residues. The DNA of the CDR3 is TGCGCCAGCAGCGACCGGGTAGGGGGTCAGCTAGGTTCACCCCTCCACTTT. It specifies CASSDRVGGQLGSPLHF.

This chain connects TRBV13 to TRBJ1-1, with D unresolved. The CDR3 sequence is 12 residues long. CDR1 is PRHDT and CDR2 is FYEKMQ in the germline V gene (reference sequence). The V and J ends lost 2 bases and 8 bases respectively, with 9 bases between them. The CDR3 is CASSLLAGEAFF. The CDR3, as DNA: TGTGCCAGCAGCTTATTGGCGGGGGAAGCTTTCTTT.

The chain has TRBV5-5 and TRBJ2-7, with 12 bases matching TRBD1. This CDR3 has 15 amino acids. V lost 5 bases, J lost 1 base, and 4 bases stayed unmatched. Germline V gives CDR1 SGHKS, CDR2 YYEKEE (reference sequence). The CDR3 region has the DNA TGTGCCAGCAGAATGGGACAGGGGGCGTCCTACGAGCAGTACTTC. Residues: CASRMGQGASYEQYF.

This sequence joins TRBV4-1 and TRBJ2-1; D unclear. Germline loops: CDR1 MGHRA, CDR2 YSYEKL. Deletions cut 8 bases from V and 4 bases from J, with 15 bases between. The CDR3 is made up of 14 amino acids. The CDR3 sequence: CASALRLEYNEQFF. The DNA of the CDR3 is TGCGCCAGCGCCCTGAGGCTAGAGTACAATGAGCAGTTCTTC.

This chain connects TRBV5-4 to TRBJ2-5, with 16 nucleotides matching TRBD2. The V segment lost 2 bases and the J segment 2 bases; nucleotides outside the gene matches: 12. This CDR3 comprises 20 residues. Germline V CDR1 and CDR2: SGHNT, YYREEE (reference sequence). The DNA of the CDR3 is TGTGCCAGCAGCTTCGTCCCGGGACTAGCGGGGGGGCTCATACAAGAGACCCAGTACTTC. This sequence encodes CASSFVPGLAGGLIQETQYF.